These T cell receptor beta chains were read from a single sample in a study of blood T cells in healthy people across ages. One entry per CDR3 protein results from TCRdb running MiXCR on the 5' RACE reads. The sample gives hundreds of thousands of distinct CDR3 sequences, around 50% of which show up once; approximately 12% is in the top ten. Material for sequencing was blood. All receptors derive from a woman aged 80 or over in good health. The CDR3 runs from the conserved cysteine through the conserved F or W. D genes are given only for firm matches. A clone size is listed for some rows: how often the clone was seen (once, few, many), or a class if it is expanded.

TRBD2 TRBJ2-7 few TRBV6-6 CASTLNMGGRGAEQYF TGTGCCAGCACCCTCAACATGGGGGGGAGGGGTGCGGAGCAGTACTTC
- TRBJ2-7 - TRBV10-3 CAIWKETAYYEQYF TGTGCCATCTGGAAAGAAACGGCCTACTACGAGCAGTACTTC
- TRBJ2-3 - TRBV28 CASSKGTHITDTQYF TGTGCCAGCAGTAAAGGGACTCATATCACAGATACGCAGTATTTT
TRBD2 TRBJ2-7 - TRBV7-2 CASSSSGTSRNEQYF TGTGCCAGCAGCTCGAGCGGGACTAGTCGGAATGAGCAGTACTTC
TRBD2 TRBJ2-7 - TRBV29-1 CSVGLAGEQYF TGCAGCGTGGGACTAGCGGGCGAGCAGTACTTC
- TRBJ2-1 many TRBV5-1 CASSLVAGDQFF TGCGCCAGCAGCTTGGTTGCAGGGGACCAGTTCTTC
- TRBJ2-3 - TRBV2 CASGPGTATDMQYF TGTGCCAGCGGCCCCGGGACGGCCACAGATATGCAGTATTTT
- TRBJ1-1 - TRBV7-9 CASSLIQAGNTEAFF TGTGCCAGCAGCTTAATCCAGGCGGGGAACACTGAAGCTTTCTTT
TRBD2 TRBJ2-1 - TRBV6-2/TRBV6-3 CTSSYLPGLAGLGNEQFF TGTACCAGCAGTTACCTCCCTGGACTAGCGGGGCTTGGGAATGAGCAGTTCTTC
TRBD1 TRBJ2-3 - TRBV10-1 CASSVDRAGDTQYF TGCGCCAGCAGTGTGGACAGGGCAGGCGATACGCAGTATTTT
- TRBJ2-5 - TRBV5-6 CASSLGKKLYQETQYF TGTGCCAGCAGCTTGGGCAAGAAATTGTACCAAGAGACCCAGTACTTC
- TRBJ2-3 many TRBV20-1 CSARTLSFTDTQYF TGCAGTGCTAGGACCCTATCTTTCACAGATACGCAGTATTTT
- TRBJ2-1 once TRBV20-1 CSGSRAAAEQFF TGCAGTGGAAGTCGGGCAGCGGCTGAGCAGTTCTTC
TRBD2 TRBJ2-7 many TRBV10-3 CAISRTSGSYEQYF TGTGCCATCAGTAGAACTAGCGGGAGCTACGAGCAGTACTTC
- TRBJ2-7 few TRBV6-6 CASSYEGSEQYF TGTGCCAGCAGTTACGAAGGGAGCGAGCAGTACTTC
TRBD2 TRBJ2-1 - TRBV20-1 CSANLAGGGRNKFF TGCAGTGCTAACTTAGCGGGGGGGGGCCGGAACAAGTTCTTC
TRBD2 TRBJ2-3 - TRBV4-2 CASSQRGWREGRDTQYF TGTGCCAGCAGCCAAAGGGGATGGCGGGAGGGCAGAGATACGCAGTATTTT
- TRBJ2-5 many TRBV6-5 CASSHGRWGQETQYF TGTGCCAGCAGTCACGGTCGTTGGGGCCAAGAGACCCAGTACTTC
TRBD2 TRBJ2-3 - TRBV20-1 CSAETSGGPRSTDTQYF TGCAGTGCTGAAACTAGCGGGGGACCCCGTAGCACAGATACGCAGTATTTT
TRBD2 TRBJ2-5 - TRBV2 CASSDPSGLYNEQYF TGTGCCAGCAGTGATCCTAGCGGCCTCTACAATGAGCAGTACTTC
- TRBJ2-2 few TRBV6-6 CASRDSNTGELFF TGTGCGAGTCGGGATAGTAACACCGGGGAGCTGTTTTTT